This is a list of T cell receptor beta chains from one sample in a study of cytomegalovirus exposure and HLA in healthy donors. Data came from immunoSEQ multiplex PCR; TCRdb stores just in-frame clones and leaves some out. The table shows around 170,000 clones, with approximately 78% occurring only once. The specimen was PBMCs. The receptors were gathered from a woman under 30 in good health and CMV-seronegative. CDR3s include the opening cysteine and the closing phenylalanine or tryptophan. A D gene is named only where the DNA matches it firmly. Clone size is shown for a subset of rows, as once, few, many or a class of expanded clone.

v_gene	j_gene	d_gene	abundance	CDR3nt	CDR3aa
TRBV5-1	TRBJ2-5	TRBD1	NA	TGCGCCAGCAGCTGGACAGGGGGCGGGGAGACCCAGTACTTC	CASSWTGGGETQYF
TRBV14	TRBJ1-3	NA	NA	TGTGCCAGCAGCCAAGTTGGCAGCTCTGGAAACACCATATATTTT	CASSQVGSSGNTIYF
TRBV15	TRBJ2-4	TRBD2	NA	TGTGCCACCAGCAGACGCTTGGGACTAGCGGGAGAGAAAAACATTCAGTACTTC	CATSRRLGLAGEKNIQYF
TRBV5-8	TRBJ2-7	NA	few	TGTGCCAGCAGCTTGGGCGACGGGTCCTACGAGCAGTACTTC	CASSLGDGSYEQYF
TRBV6-1	TRBJ1-2	TRBD1	once	TGTGCCAGCAGTGGACAGGGCTCCGACTATGGCTACACCTTC	CASSGQGSDYGYTF
TRBV13	TRBJ1-1	NA	NA	TGTGCCAGCAGCTTGAAGCTTATGAACACTGAAGCTTTCTTT	CASSLKLMNTEAFF
TRBV11-3	TRBJ2-1	TRBD2	NA	TGTGCCAGCAGCTTGGGCGCGGGGGGCGATGAGCAGTTCTTC	CASSLGAGGDEQFF
TRBV7-6	TRBJ2-3	TRBD1	NA	TGTGCCAGCAGCCAACAGGGGATCGGCACAGATACGCAGTATTTT	CASSQQGIGTDTQYF
TRBV29-1	TRBJ1-3	TRBD1	NA	TGCAGCGCTGAGGGACAGATCGGAAACACCATATATTTT	CSAEGQIGNTIYF
TRBV29-1	TRBJ2-1	NA	NA	TGCAGCGTTGGTAGCGCAGATGAGCAGTTCTTC	CSVGSADEQFF
TRBV19	TRBJ2-3	TRBD2	few	TGTGCCAGTAGTGCAGGACTAGCGCGTTATTTT	CASSAGLARYF
TRBV27	TRBJ2-6	TRBD1	once	TGTGCCAGCAGTTTATCACGACAGGGTTTCTCGGGGGCCAACGTCCTGACTTTC	CASSLSRQGFSGANVLTF
TRBV19	TRBJ1-2	NA	NA	TGTGCCAGTACCGAAGACAGGCTCTATGGCTACACCTTC	CASTEDRLYGYTF
TRBV14	TRBJ2-2	TRBD1	NA	TGTGCCAGCAGCCAATTGTTCAGGGGGCGTATCGGGGAGCTGTTTTTT	CASSQLFRGRIGELFF
TRBV11-1	TRBJ1-1	NA	NA	TGTGCCAGCAGCTTTAGGAACACTGAAGCTTTCTTT	CASSFRNTEAFF
TRBV4-1	TRBJ2-7	NA	few	TGCGCCAGCAGCCAAGATAAGGATTGGAGCTACGAGCAGTACTTC	CASSQDKDWSYEQYF
TRBV27	TRBJ1-4	TRBD1	NA	TGTGCCAGCAACGCCAGGGGGCTTTCTAATGAAAAACTGTTTTTT	CASNARGLSNEKLFF
TRBV9	TRBJ2-7	NA	once	TGTGCCAGCAGCGGTGCGGGACTCAACTACGAGCAGTACTTC	CASSGAGLNYEQYF
TRBV6-5	TRBJ2-2	NA	NA	TGTGCCAGCAGCGGCACCGGGGAGCTGTTTTTT	CASSGTGELFF
TRBV2	TRBJ2-7	TRBD1	NA	TGTGCCAGCAGTGAACCCCCACGGACAGGGGGCCCACATCCAGGTTTC	CASSEPPRTGGPHPGF
TRBV18	TRBJ2-1	TRBD1	NA	TGTGCCAGCTCACCCTCGCAGGGGGACAATGAGCAGTTCTTC	CASSPSQGDNEQFF
TRBV19	TRBJ2-7	NA	NA	TGTGCCAGCGCTGTCGCCGGGACAACCATCTACGAGCAGTACTTC	CASAVAGTTIYEQYF
TRBV20-1	TRBJ2-5	NA	NA	TGCACCTGGGGGCAGGGAGAGACCCAGTACTTC	CTWGQGETQYF
TRBV5-8	TRBJ2-7	TRBD2	NA	TGTGCCAGCAGTTTGCCGGGACTAGCGGGGACCTACGAGCAGTACTTC	CASSLPGLAGTYEQYF
TRBV19	TRBJ1-3	NA	NA	TGTGCCAGCCGACCTAGCTCTGGAAACACCATATATTTT	CASRPSSGNTIYF
TRBV2	TRBJ2-5	NA	once	TGTGCCAGCATCTATCATGAGACCCAGTACTTC	CASIYHETQYF
TRBV28	TRBJ2-7	NA	NA	TGTGCCAGCCACTCCGGCTACGAGCAGTACTTC	CASHSGYEQYF
TRBV29-1	TRBJ1-1	TRBD1	NA	TGCAGCGTTGAGGGTACAGGGGGCGCGAACACTGAAGCTTTCTTT	CSVEGTGGANTEAFF
TRBV9	TRBJ1-3	NA	NA	TGTGCCAGCAGCGTAGGCGGGGTACCTGGAAACACCATATATTTT	CASSVGGVPGNTIYF
TRBV5-5	TRBJ1-5	NA	NA	TGTGCCAGCAGCTTGGATTTTCCAGGCCCCCCAGGTCAGCCCCAGCATTTT	CASSLDFPGPPGQPQHF
TRBV28	TRBJ2-6	TRBD2	few	TGTGCCAGCAACCGGGGGGGGTCTGGGGCCAACGTCCTGACTTTC	CASNRGGSGANVLTF
TRBV21-1	TRBJ1-2	NA	NA	TGTGCCAGCAGCAAAGTTTACGGGGGTAACGTTTCTTATGGCTACACCTTC	CASSKVYGGNVSYGYTF
TRBV23-1	TRBJ1-2	NA	NA	TGCGCCAGCAGTCAATCGGGGGCGCACACCTATGGCTACACCTTC	CASSQSGAHTYGYTF